This T cell receptor (beta chain) was captured by sequencing in a study of blood T cells in healthy people across ages. PCR was performed a second time for about 7 to 12 cycles using a sample-barcoded 5' primer and a J-beta primer mix. One entry per CDR3 protein results from TCRdb running MiXCR on the 5' RACE reads. The table lists hundreds of thousands of distinct CDR3 sequences, 29% of them singletons. The V gene lost 0 bases and the J gene lost 10 bases, with 13 bases spanning the gap. There are 12 residues in the CDR3. The germline V gene has CDR1 GTSNPN and CDR2 SVGIG (reference sequence). The sequence came from a woman older than 75 in good health. The sequenced sample was blood. The V gene is TRBV30, the J gene TRBJ2-7; D remains ambiguous. The DNA for the CDR3 is TGTGCCTGGAGTGTACGGAACTTAGTCCAGTACTTC. Translating it yields CAWSVRNLVQYF.